Only a few counts were recorded for the clone carrying this T cell receptor (beta chain). The antigen is not known. This specimen belongs to a study of cytomegalovirus exposure and HLA in healthy donors. Study-wide results and caveats: A previous analysis found most TCR beta V segments productive roughly 87% or roughly 30% of the time. Most TCR sequences proved rare, with some public TCRs found in many donors.

A multiplex PCR was run with 60 Vbeta primers and 13 Jbeta primers. Clones were read by immunoSEQ multiplex PCR, and TCRdb kept only the in-frame ones, dropping some. The sample holds under 150,000 clones, roughly four fifths seen once. V gave up 1 base and J gave up 3 bases, with 10 bases separating them. The germline CDR1 and CDR2 sequences are LNHDA and SQIVND (reference sequence). The CDR3 sequence is 14 residues long. Material: PBMCs. This chain joins TRBV19 and TRBJ2-7, with D perhaps matching TRBD1 (6 bases). This receptor was identified in a woman in her fifties or sixties in good health and CMV-seronegative. The CDR3 sequence: CASSIGRGIYEQYF. Here the CDR3 DNA reads TGTGCCAGTAGTATAGGCAGGGGAATCTACGAGCAGTACTTC.